The clone carrying this T cell receptor beta chain has a single count. This sample stems from a study of blood T cell repertoires in COVID-19. The germline gives CDR1 SGHNT, CDR2 YYREEE (reference sequence). The CDR3 is 18 amino acids. The V and J ends lost 4 bases and 4 bases, in that order; junction bases with no gene match: 14. In the authors' methods: From reference gene primer amplification, estimates of nucleated cell counts were derived. Profiled with immunoSEQ multiplex PCR; TCRdb holds only in-frame clones, not every one. Clone size and V and J calls were adopted from that table, with D and trimming inferred from the DNA. The sample consists of approximately 210,000 clones, roughly 90% of them appearing once.

The chain has TRBV5-4 and TRBJ2-1, with 10 bases matching TRBD2. The origin of this receptor is a woman in her thirties or forties with acute or convalescent COVID-19. Sequencing used peripheral blood. In DNA, the CDR3 is TGTGCCAGCAGCCCCGAACCTTCCCTGACTAGCGGGTACAATGAGCAGTTCTTC. It encodes CASSPEPSLTSGYNEQFF.